The following is a TCR beta chain sequence with its context. This sample is part of a study of blood T cell repertoires in COVID-19. Across the whole study: Italy, Spain and the United States were the sources of the convalescent and acute COVID-19 samples. In each case, the material was cDNA or gDNA derived from T cells, B-cell-depleted T cells, or PBMCs.

Sequencing used immunoSEQ multiplex PCR; TCRdb keeps in-frame clones, though not all of them. The table has about 250,000 clones, around 89% seen once; the top ten hold about 6.7%. The TCR sequence derives from a woman aged 30 to 39 with COVID-19, enrolled during active disease. Sequencing was carried out using peripheral blood.

The CDR3 DNA reads TGTGCCAGCAGCGTCGGGGGAGGGAATTCACCCCTCCACTTT. It translates to CASSVGGGNSPLHF. The gene calls are TRBV9 and TRBJ1-6; tentatively, D is TRBD1 (5 bases). Germline V CDR1 and CDR2: SGDLS, YYNGEE. The CDR3 is 14 residues long. The ends were cut back, 2 bases at V and 7 bases at J, with 10 bases in the middle.